Listed here is a single TCR beta chain. This clonotype occurred a few times. What antigen it recognizes has not been identified. It has no much larger one-base neighbor in the sample; base qualities were not kept. Looking up the germline V gene yields CDR1 MNHNS and CDR2 SASEGT. V is pared back by 2 bases and J by 5 bases, with 14 bases lying between the germline termini. Counted from cysteine to phenylalanine, this CDR3 has 15 amino acids. Here the CDR3 DNA is all that survives: 45 bases in frame from base 1. The record originates from a study of T-cell reconstitution after alpha-beta-depleted transplantation in children (dated by TCRdb to about 2016). For the study in its entirety: T-cell immune reconstitution after TCRalphabeta/CD19-depleted allogeneic hematopoietic cell transplantation in children was quantitatively tracked in the study by means of TCR repertoire profiling. General conclusions and limits of the study: In some patients, the high TCRbeta diversity seen at day 60 was put down to recipient T cells and intrathymic progenitors that had survived conditioning. About two months after transplant, the apparently early recovery of alphabetaT-cell counts reportedly depended on just several hundred clones that had expanded rapidly and came from non-depleted graft cells. The frequencies of hyperexpanded clones fell over the following months, and after one year, T-cell counts and TCRbeta diversity were mostly attributed to newly produced T cells.

The library was built by means of PCR. These reads were obtained on an Illumina HiSeq 2500. Molecular barcoding was employed in the preparation of TCR libraries, with unique molecular identifiers being used to normalize TCRbeta repertoire quantification. The public reads were reprocessed in TCRdb via fastp at Q25 and MiXCR, keeping in-frame beta chains. Rows matching on CDR3 protein sequence are summarized as one entry with the most common DNA and genes. The table for this sample lists around 130,000 distinct CDR3 sequences; roughly 9.7% of them were counted only once. The top ten clonotypes cover approximately 25% of the sample. The label giving this sample's treatment or condition can be read as: allogeneic hematopoietic cell transplantation with graft depleted of TCRalphabeta T cells and CD19 B cells. The children who served as transplant recipients had been given grafts of TCRalphabeta/CD19-depleted allogeneic hematopoietic cells.

The chain uses TRBV6-1 and TRBJ2-3, with a weak D call of TRBD1 (6 bases match). The receptor was derived from a girl in the first two years of life who had a stem cell transplant for combined immunodeficiency, so the T cells may come from the graft donor. The input for sequencing was PBMCs, mostly from graft donor cells, taken 180 days after TCRalphabeta/CD19-depleted stem cell transplant. The nucleotide sequence is given as TGTGCCAGCAGTGAACTAAGCAGGGGTGGAGATACGCAGTATTTT. It specifies CASSELSRGGDTQYF.